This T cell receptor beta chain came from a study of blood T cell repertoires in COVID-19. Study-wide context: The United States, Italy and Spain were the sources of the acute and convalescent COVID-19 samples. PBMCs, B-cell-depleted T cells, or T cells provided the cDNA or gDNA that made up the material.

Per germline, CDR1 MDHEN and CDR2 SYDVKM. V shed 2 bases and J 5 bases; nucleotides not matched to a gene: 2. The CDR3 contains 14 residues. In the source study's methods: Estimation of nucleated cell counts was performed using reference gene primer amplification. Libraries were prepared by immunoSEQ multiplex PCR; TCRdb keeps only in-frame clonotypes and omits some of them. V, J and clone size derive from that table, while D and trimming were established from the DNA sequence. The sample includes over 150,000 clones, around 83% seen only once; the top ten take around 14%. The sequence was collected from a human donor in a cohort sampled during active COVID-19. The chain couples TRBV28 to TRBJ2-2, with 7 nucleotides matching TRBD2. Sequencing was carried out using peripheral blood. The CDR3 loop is CASSLAGETGELFF. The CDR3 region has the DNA TGTGCCAGCAGTTTAGCGGGAGAGACCGGGGAGCTGTTTTTT.